The 16 T cell receptor beta chains listed next were all sequenced from one sample in a study of response to subunit inactivated influenza vaccine. A single record per CDR3 protein comes from TCRdb applying MiXCR to the RT-PCR reads. The sample has hundreds of thousands of distinct CDR3 sequences; approximately 24% are singletons. The sequencing used CD4+ T cells sorted from PBMCs, collected roughly 5 days after vaccination. These receptor sequences come from a man aged 50 to 59 who received an inactivated influenza vaccine.

This clonotype has only a few counts. This chain joins TRBV10-3 and TRBJ1-2; D is perhaps TRBD1 (6 bases). V was cut by 4 bases and J by 5 bases, with 11 bases left in between. This CDR3 spans 13 amino acids. Germline V lookup: CDR1 ENHRY, CDR2 SYGVKD. CDR3 bases: TGTGCCATCAGTGGGACAGACTTATATGGCTACACCTTC. This gives the protein CAISGTDLYGYTF.

The rearrangement joins TRBV15 to TRBJ2-4, with 7 bases fitting TRBD2. CDR3 size: 15 residues. The germline V gene has CDR1 LNHNV and CDR2 YYDKDF (reference sequence). V was clipped by 1 base and J by 12 bases; unmatched bases: 12. CDR3 sequence reads: CATSRGGGRSGAQYF. CDR3 DNA sequence: TGTGCCACCAGCAGAGGGGGGGGGAGAAGTGGAGCTCAGTACTTC.

This clonotype has more than one count but fewer than ten. The chain is built from TRBV12-3 or TRBV12-4 and TRBJ2-2; D is unresolved. The CDR3 extends over 13 amino acids. Trimming removed 4 bases at V and 8 bases at J, with 11 bases between. The CDR3 DNA follows: TGTGCCAGCAGTTCGCGACGATCAGGGGAGCTGTTTTTT. Its protein is CASSSRRSGELFF.

The genes are TRBV12-3 or TRBV12-4 and TRBJ1-5, with TRBD1 matching 7 bases. V lost 4 bases to trimming and J lost 9 bases; unmatched junction nucleotides: 0. The CDR3 runs to 11 residues. CDR3 amino acids: CASSYRGPQHF. DNA of the CDR3: TGTGCCAGCAGTTACAGGGGGCCCCAGCATTTT.

This clonotype was counted once. The CDR3 reads CAWSVFGIEAFF. CDR3 DNA: TGTGCCTGGAGTGTATTTGGGATTGAAGCTTTCTTT. This chain connects TRBV30 to TRBJ1-1; D is uncertain. The V gene lost 0 bases and the J gene lost 7 bases, with 9 bases spanning the gap. Germline loops: CDR1 GTSNPN, CDR2 SVGIG (reference sequence). This CDR3 contains 12 residues.

The chain carries TRBV20-1 and TRBJ2-5, with D possibly being TRBD1 (6 bases). In germline, CDR1 is DFQATT, CDR2 SNEGSKA (reference sequence). The germline V and J ends were trimmed by 5 bases and 0 bases, with 13 bases remaining between them. CDR3 size: 14 residues. The CDR3 is CSAPYRDNQETQYF. CDR3 bases: TGCAGTGCTCCCTACCGGGACAACCAAGAGACCCAGTACTTC.

V is TRBV20-1 and J is TRBJ2-7; 9 bases are shared with TRBD2. Germline lookup yields CDR1 DFQATT and CDR2 SNEGSKA (reference sequence). Germline trimming cut 1 base from V and 5 bases from J; bases unmatched to any gene: 6. The CDR3 totals 14 residues. The CDR3 DNA reads TGCAGTGCTAGAGTCGGGACTAGCTTACACGAGCAGTACTTC. This codes for CSARVGTSLHEQYF.

The chain couples TRBV18 to TRBJ2-7; D tentatively fits TRBD1 or TRBD2 (5 bases each). In germline, CDR1 is KGHSH, CDR2 LQKENI. This CDR3 is built from 14 residues. V gave up 2 bases and J gave up 2 bases, with 10 bases separating them. DNA for the CDR3: TGTGCCAGCTCACCAATGGGACGTCCCTACGAGCAGTACTTC. Protein product: CASSPMGRPYEQYF.

This clonotype was counted a few times. The rearrangement uses TRBV7-9 and TRBJ2-3; D call uncertain. The CDR3 runs 14 residues. Germline loops: CDR1 SEHNR, CDR2 FQNEAQ (reference sequence). The germline V and J ends were trimmed by 5 bases and 3 bases, with 12 bases remaining between them. CDR3 residues: CASSRVSPTDTQYF. CDR3 nucleotides: TGTGCCAGCAGCCGCGTCAGTCCGACAGATACGCAGTATTTT. Full variable domain (outside the CDR3, taken from reference TRBV7-9 and TRBJ2-3): DTGVSQNPRHKITKRGQNVTFRCDPISEHNRLYWYRQTLGQGPEFLTYFQNEAQLEKSRLLSDRFSAERPKGSFSTLEIQRTEQGDSAMYLCASSRVSPTDTQYFGPGTRLTVL.

This clonotype appeared a few times. The CDR3 DNA is TGCGCCAGCAGCTTGTTGGTGGGCCGGAATGAGCAGTTCTTC. Amino acids: CASSLLVGRNEQFF. The chain carries TRBV5-1 and TRBJ2-1; D gene ambiguous. Looked up from germline, CDR1 is SGHRS and CDR2 is YFSETQ. This CDR3 region has 14 residues. V shed 1 base and J shed 7 bases, with 12 bases lying between them.

V usage is TRBV5-5 and J usage is TRBJ2-3; D is undetermined. V dropped 1 base and J dropped 2 bases, with 14 bases sitting between them. The germline CDR1 and CDR2 sequences are SGHKS and YYEKEE (reference sequence). CDR3 length equals 16 residues. The CDR3 region is CASSLQSSGNTDTQYF. Written as DNA, the CDR3 is TGTGCCAGCAGCTTGCAGAGCTCTGGCAACACAGATACGCAGTATTTT. The full variable domain, rest sourced from reference TRBV5-5 and TRBJ2-3, is DAGVTQSPTHLIKTRGQQVTLRCSPISGHKSVSWYQQVLGQGPQFIFQYYEKEERGRGNFPDRFSARQFPNYSSELNVNALLLGDSALYLCASSLQSSGNTDTQYFGPGTRLTVL.

The rearrangement links TRBV15 to TRBJ2-5; TRBD2 aligns across 9 bases. Trimming removed 0 bases from V and 5 bases from J; junction bases left unmatched: 1. The CDR3 runs to 14 residues. Germline CDR1 LNHNV, CDR2 YYDKDF (reference sequence). The CDR3 sequence: CATSRELAGETQYF. In nucleotides, the CDR3 is TGTGCCACCAGCAGAGAACTAGCGGGTGAGACCCAGTACTTC. Full variable domain (missing parts from reference TRBV15 and TRBJ2-5): DAMVIQNPRYQVTQFGKPVTLSCSQTLNHNVMYWYQQKSSQAPKLLFHYYDKDFNNEADTPDNFQSRRPNTSFCFLDIRSPGLGDTAMYLCATSRELAGETQYFGPGTRLLVL.

The chain combines TRBV27 with TRBJ2-7; no definite D call. This CDR3 comprises 13 residues. V lost 1 base and J lost 1, with 5 bases in between. CDR1 and CDR2 (germline): MNHEY, SMNVEV (reference sequence). The CDR3 DNA reads TGTGCCAGCAGTTTATTGAATTCCTACGAGCAGTACTTC. Translating gives CASSLLNSYEQYF.

The CDR3 loop reads CASSYSEPGLTEQYF. CDR3 bases: TGTGCCAGCAGTTACTCGGAGCCAGGGCTAACGGAGCAGTACTTC. V gene TRBV6-5 combines with J gene TRBJ2-7, with D perhaps matching TRBD1 (5 bases). This CDR3 has 15 amino acids. Germline V CDR1 and CDR2: MNHEY, SVGAGI. V gave up 0 bases and J gave up 7 bases, with 16 bases separating them.

This clonotype was detected many times. The chain employs TRBV5-4 and TRBJ2-5; 9 bases fit TRBD1. This CDR3 has 18 amino acids. V was clipped by 6 bases and J by 4 bases; unmatched bases: 19. Germline V gene sequence: CDR1 SGHNT, CDR2 YYREEE (reference sequence). The CDR3 coding sequence is TGTGCCAGCACCTGGGGGACAGGGTTGATGGTTAGCTTAGAGACCCAGTACTTC. Translating gives CASTWGTGLMVSLETQYF. Complete variable domain (other parts from reference TRBV5-4 and TRBJ2-5): ETGVTQSPTHLIKTRGQQVTLRCSSQSGHNTVSWYQQALGQGPQFIFQYYREEENGRGNFPPRFSGLQFPNYSSELNVNALELDDSALYLCASTWGTGLMVSLETQYFGPGTRLLVL.

This chain links TRBV5-5 with TRBJ2-2, with D possibly TRBD1 on 5 matching bases. CDR1 and CDR2 (germline): SGHKS, YYEKEE (reference sequence). The CDR3 is 14 amino acids. V was shortened by 2 bases and J by 5 bases, with 10 bases between the two germline ends. CDR3 amino acids: CASSFQGLTGELFF. For the CDR3, the DNA is TGTGCCAGCAGCTTTCAGGGTCTTACCGGGGAGCTGTTTTTT.